The sequence of this T cell receptor beta chain was determined in a study of T cells in Graves' hyperthyroidism and ophthalmopathy. About the study: Peripheral blood specimens were obtained at initial diagnosis, prior to any treatment.

Germline V gene data show CDR1 as DFQATT and CDR2 as SNEGSKA (reference sequence). V was clipped by 4 bases and J by 5 bases; unmatched bases: 11. This CDR3 has 15 amino acids. Amplified TCR beta CDR3 regions came from RNA transcripts. HTBI primers were used for first-round RT-PCR of the TCR CDR3. TCRdb recomputed calls from the multiplex PCR reads with MiXCR, one row per CDR3 protein. This sample has hundreds of thousands of distinct CDR3 sequences, with less than 25% found just once. Investigators excluded patients with uncontrolled infection, other autoimmune disease, pregnancy or lactation. Fresh 10 ml peripheral blood yielded PBMCs.

The sample was blood. The sequence derives from a man in his thirties or forties with Graves' ophthalmopathy. The chain links TRBV20-1 to TRBJ2-7; 10 bases are shared with TRBD2. The CDR3 reads CSANLIAGGGDEQYF. CDR3 in DNA: TGCAGTGCTAACTTAATAGCGGGGGGCGGGGACGAGCAGTACTTC.